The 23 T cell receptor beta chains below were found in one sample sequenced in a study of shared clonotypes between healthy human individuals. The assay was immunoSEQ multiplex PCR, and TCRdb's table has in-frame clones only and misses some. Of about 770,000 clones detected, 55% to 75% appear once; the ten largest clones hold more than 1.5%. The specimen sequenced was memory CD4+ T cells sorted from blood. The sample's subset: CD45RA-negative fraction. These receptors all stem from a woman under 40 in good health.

The CDR3 loop reads CASSLGVEIGQETQYF. CDR3 nucleotide sequence: TGCGCCAGCAGCTTGGGAGTCGAGATCGGCCAAGAGACCCAGTACTTC. The V and J genes are TRBV5-1 and TRBJ2-5; D uncertain. The germline V gene has CDR1 SGHRS and CDR2 YFSETQ. Between the trimmed V and J ends, which lost 0 bases and 1 base, there was a span of 13 bases. The CDR3 consists of 16 residues. Full variable domain (remainder filled in from reference TRBV5-1 and TRBJ2-5): KAGVTQTPRYLIKTRGQQVTLSCSPISGHRSVSWYQQTPGQGLQFLFEYFSETQRNKGNFPGRFSGRQFSNSRSEMNVSTLELGDSALYLCASSLGVEIGQETQYFGPGTRLLVL.

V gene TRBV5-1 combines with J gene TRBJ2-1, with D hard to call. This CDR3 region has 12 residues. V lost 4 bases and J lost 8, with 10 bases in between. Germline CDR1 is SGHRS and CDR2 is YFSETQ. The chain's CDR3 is CASSPPSDEQFF. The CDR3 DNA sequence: TGCGCCAGCAGCCCACCCTCAGATGAGCAGTTCTTC.

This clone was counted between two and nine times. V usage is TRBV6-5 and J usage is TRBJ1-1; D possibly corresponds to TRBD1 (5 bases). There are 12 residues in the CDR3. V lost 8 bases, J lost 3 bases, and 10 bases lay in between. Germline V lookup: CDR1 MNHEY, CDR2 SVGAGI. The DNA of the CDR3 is TGTGCCAGCCGCGGGGCGTACACTGAAGCTTTCTTT. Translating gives CASRGAYTEAFF.

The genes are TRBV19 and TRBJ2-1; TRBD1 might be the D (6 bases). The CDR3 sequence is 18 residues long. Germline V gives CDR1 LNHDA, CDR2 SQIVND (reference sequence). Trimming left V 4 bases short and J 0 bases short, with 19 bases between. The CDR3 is CASSTLRGNPFSYNEQFF. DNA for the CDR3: TGTGCCAGTAGTACCCTTAGGGGGAACCCCTTCTCCTACAATGAGCAGTTCTTC.

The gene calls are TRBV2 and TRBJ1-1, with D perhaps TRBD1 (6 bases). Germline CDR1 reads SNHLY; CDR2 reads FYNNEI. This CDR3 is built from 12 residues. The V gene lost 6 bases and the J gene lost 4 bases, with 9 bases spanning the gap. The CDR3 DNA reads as TGTGCCAGCAGCAAAGGGGGCACTGAAGCTTTCTTT. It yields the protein CASSKGGTEAFF.

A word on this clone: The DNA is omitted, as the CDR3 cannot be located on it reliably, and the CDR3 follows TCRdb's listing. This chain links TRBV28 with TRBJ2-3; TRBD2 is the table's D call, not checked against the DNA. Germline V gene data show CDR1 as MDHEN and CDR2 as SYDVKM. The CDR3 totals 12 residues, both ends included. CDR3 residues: CASSFGEGTQYF.

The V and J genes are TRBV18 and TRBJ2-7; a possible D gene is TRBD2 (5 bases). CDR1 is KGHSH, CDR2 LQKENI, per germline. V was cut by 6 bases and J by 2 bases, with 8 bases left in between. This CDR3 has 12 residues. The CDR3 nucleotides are TGTGCCAGCTCGAACGGGGCCTACGAGCAGTACTTC. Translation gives CASSNGAYEQYF.

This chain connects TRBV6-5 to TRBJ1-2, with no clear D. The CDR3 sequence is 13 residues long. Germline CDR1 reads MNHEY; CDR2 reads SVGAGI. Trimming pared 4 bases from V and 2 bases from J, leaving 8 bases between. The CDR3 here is CASSFSANYGYTF. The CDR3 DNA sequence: TGTGCCAGCAGTTTCTCAGCCAACTATGGCTACACCTTC.

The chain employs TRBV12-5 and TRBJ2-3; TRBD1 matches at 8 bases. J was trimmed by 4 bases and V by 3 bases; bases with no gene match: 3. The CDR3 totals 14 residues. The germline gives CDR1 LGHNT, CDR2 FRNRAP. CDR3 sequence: CASGLGQGPDTQYF. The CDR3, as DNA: TGTGCTAGTGGTTTAGGACAGGGCCCAGATACGCAGTATTTT. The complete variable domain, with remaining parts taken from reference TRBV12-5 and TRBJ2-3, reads DARVTQTPRHKVTEMGQEVTMRCQPILGHNTVFWYRQTMMQGLELLAYFRNRAPLDDSGMPKDRFSAEMPDATLATLKIQPSEPRDSAVYFCASGLGQGPDTQYFGPGTRLTVL.

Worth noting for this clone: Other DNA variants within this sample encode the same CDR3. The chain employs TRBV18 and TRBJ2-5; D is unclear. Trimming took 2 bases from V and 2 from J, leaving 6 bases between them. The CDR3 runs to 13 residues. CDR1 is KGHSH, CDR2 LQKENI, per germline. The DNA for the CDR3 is TGTGCCAGCTCACCAGGAGTGCAAGAGACCCAGTACTTC. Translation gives CASSPGVQETQYF.

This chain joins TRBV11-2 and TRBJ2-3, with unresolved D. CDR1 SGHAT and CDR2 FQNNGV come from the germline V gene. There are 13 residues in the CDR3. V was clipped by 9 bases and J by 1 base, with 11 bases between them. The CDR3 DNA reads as TGTGCCAGTGGGTTACGGCGCACAGATACGCAGTATTTT. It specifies CASGLRRTDTQYF.

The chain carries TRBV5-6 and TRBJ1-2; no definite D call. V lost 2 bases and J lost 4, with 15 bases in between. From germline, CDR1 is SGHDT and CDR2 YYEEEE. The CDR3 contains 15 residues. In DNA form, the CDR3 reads TGTGCCAGCAGCTTTTTGGGCGGCGGTGGCTATGGCTACACCTTC. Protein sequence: CASSFLGGGGYGYTF.

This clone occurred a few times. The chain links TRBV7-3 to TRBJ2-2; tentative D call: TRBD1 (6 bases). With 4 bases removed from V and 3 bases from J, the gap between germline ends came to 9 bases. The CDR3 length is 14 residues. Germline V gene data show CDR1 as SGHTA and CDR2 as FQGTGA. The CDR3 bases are TGTGCCAGCAGCTGGGGGCAGCACACCGGGGAGCTGTTTTTT. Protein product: CASSWGQHTGELFF.

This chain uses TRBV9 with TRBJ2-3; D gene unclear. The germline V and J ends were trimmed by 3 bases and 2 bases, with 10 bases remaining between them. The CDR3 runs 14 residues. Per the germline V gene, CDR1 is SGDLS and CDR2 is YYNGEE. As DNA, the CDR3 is TGTGCCAGCAGCGCGCCGTCGATCACAGATACGCAGTATTTT. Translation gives CASSAPSITDTQYF. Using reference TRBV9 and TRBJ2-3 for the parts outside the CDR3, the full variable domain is DSGVTQTPKHLITATGQRVTLRCSPRSGDLSVYWYQQSLDQGLQFLIQYYNGEERAKGNILERFSAQQFPDLHSELNLSSLELGDSALYFCASSAPSITDTQYFGPGTRLTVL.

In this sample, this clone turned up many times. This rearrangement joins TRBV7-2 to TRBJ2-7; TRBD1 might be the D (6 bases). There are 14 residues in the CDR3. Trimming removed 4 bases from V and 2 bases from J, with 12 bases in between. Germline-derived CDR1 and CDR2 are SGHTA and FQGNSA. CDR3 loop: CASSWTVRPYEQYF. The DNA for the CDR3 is TGTGCCAGCAGCTGGACAGTTCGCCCCTACGAGCAGTACTTC.

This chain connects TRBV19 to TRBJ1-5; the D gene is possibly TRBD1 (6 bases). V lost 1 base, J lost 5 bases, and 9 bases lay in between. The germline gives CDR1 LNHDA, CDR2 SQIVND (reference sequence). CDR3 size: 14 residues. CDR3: CASSIAGHHQPQHF. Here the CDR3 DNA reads TGTGCCAGTAGTATAGCGGGACACCATCAGCCCCAGCATTTT.

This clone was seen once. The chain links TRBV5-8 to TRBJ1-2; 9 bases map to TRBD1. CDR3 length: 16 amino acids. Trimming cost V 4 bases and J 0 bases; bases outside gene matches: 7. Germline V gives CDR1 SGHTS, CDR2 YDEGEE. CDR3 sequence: CASSPGQGKANYGYTF. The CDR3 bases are TGTGCCAGCAGCCCGGGACAGGGAAAGGCTAACTATGGCTACACCTTC.

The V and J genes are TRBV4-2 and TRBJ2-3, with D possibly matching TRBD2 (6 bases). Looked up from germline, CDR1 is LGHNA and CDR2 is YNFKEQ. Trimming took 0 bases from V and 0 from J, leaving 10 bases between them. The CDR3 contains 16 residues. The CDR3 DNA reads TGTGCCAGCAGCCAAGATGCGGGGACTAGCACAGATACGCAGTATTTT. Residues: CASSQDAGTSTDTQYF.

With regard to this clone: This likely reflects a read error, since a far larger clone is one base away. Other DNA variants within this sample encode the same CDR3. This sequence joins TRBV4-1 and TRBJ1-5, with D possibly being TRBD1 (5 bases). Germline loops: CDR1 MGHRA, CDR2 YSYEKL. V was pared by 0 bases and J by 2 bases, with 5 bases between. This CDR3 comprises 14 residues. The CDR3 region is CASSQETGNQPQHF. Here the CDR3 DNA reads TGCGCCAGCAGCCAAGAGACAGGCAATCAGCCCCAGCATTTT.

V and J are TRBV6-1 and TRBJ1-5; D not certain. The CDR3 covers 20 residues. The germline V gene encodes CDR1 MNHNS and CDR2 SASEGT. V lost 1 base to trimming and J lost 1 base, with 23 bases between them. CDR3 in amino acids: CASSEGGLVFPGSSNQPQHF. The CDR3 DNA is TGTGCCAGCAGTGAAGGAGGTCTTGTTTTTCCAGGATCGAGCAATCAGCCCCAGCATTTT.

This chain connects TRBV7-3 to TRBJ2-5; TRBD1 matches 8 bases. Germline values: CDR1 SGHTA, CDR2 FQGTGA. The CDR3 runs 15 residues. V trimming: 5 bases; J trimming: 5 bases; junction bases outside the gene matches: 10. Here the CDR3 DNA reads TGTGCCAGCAGCCTCACATCGGACAGGGTCGAGACCCAGTACTTC. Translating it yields CASSLTSDRVETQYF.

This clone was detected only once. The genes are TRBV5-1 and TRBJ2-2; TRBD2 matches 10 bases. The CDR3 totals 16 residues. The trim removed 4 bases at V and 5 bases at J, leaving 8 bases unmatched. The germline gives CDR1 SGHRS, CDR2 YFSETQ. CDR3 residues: CASSPDSGRRTGELFF. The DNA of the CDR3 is TGCGCCAGCAGCCCCGATAGCGGGAGGAGGACCGGGGAGCTGTTTTTT. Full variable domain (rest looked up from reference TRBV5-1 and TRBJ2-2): KAGVTQTPRYLIKTRGQQVTLSCSPISGHRSVSWYQQTPGQGLQFLFEYFSETQRNKGNFPGRFSGRQFSNSRSEMNVSTLELGDSALYLCASSPDSGRRTGELFFGEGSRLTVL.

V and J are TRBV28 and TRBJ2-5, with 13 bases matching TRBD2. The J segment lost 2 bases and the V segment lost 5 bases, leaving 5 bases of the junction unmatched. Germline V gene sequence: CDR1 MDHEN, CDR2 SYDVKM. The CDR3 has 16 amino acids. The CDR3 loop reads CASSTRLAGGQETQYF. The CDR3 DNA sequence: TGTGCCAGCAGTACTCGACTAGCGGGAGGTCAAGAGACCCAGTACTTC.